The 3 T cell receptor beta chains below all came from one sample that was sequenced in a study of cytomegalovirus exposure and HLA in healthy donors (dated by TCRdb to the late 2010s). Libraries were prepared through the immunoSEQ multiplex PCR assay. For the multiplex PCR, a mixture combining 60 forward primers for TCR Vbeta segments and 13 reverse primers for TCR Jbeta segments was used. TCRdb took over this immuneACCESS table, retaining in-frame rearrangements with V and J assigned. Such tables are incomplete; in checked studies, under half of the missing clones stem from an unresolved V gene, and the remainder is unexplained. The data table for this sample lists 150,000 or so clones. Under 2% of the sample lies in the top ten. The sequenced sample consisted of PBMCs. These receptors were taken from a woman in her fifties or sixties in good health and CMV-seronegative.

The V gene is TRBV7-6, the J gene TRBJ1-1; tentative D call: TRBD1 (6 bases). This CDR3 spans 14 amino acids. CDR1 and CDR2 (germline): SGHVS, FNYEAQ. The ends were cut back, 5 bases at V and 1 base at J, with 11 bases in the middle. The CDR3 loop reads CASSPRTANTEAFF. CDR3 DNA: TGTGCCAGCAGCCCTCGGACAGCGAACACTGAAGCTTTCTTT.

V usage is TRBV19 and J usage is TRBJ1-6; the match to TRBD1 covers 9 bases. Trimming at V came to 7 bases and at J to 10 bases, leaving 8 bases not matched to a gene. CDR1 and CDR2 (germline): LNHDA, SQIVND (reference sequence). This CDR3 is 14 amino acids long. The CDR3 sequence: CASTRDRVGSPLHF. CDR3 DNA sequence: TGTGCCAGTACCCGGGACAGGGTGGGCTCACCCCTCCACTTT.

The chain uses TRBV6-1 and TRBJ1-5, with 8 bases matching TRBD1. The CDR3 consists of 16 residues. V lost 3 bases and J lost 0; bases outside the gene matches: 4. CDR1 and CDR2 (germline): MNHNS, SASEGT. The CDR3 bases are TGTGCCAGCAGTGAGAGACAGGGGTTTAGCAATCAGCCCCAGCATTTT. Translation gives CASSERQGFSNQPQHF.